The 18 T cell receptor beta chains below were found in one sample sequenced in a study of graft-versus-host responses after intestinal transplantation. TCRdb keeps only in-frame clones here, not all; method: immunoSEQ multiplex PCR. The sample includes 20,000 or so clones, approximately 86% seen only once; the top ten take around 50%. This material consisted of bone marrow, taken roughly 19 weeks after transplant. These receptors were taken from a human patient who received an intestinal transplant, so some T cells may come from the graft donor.

The chain links TRBV27 to TRBJ2-1, with D hard to call. Trimming took off 6 bases at V and 7 bases at J, with 16 bases between the two ends. The CDR3 extends over 14 amino acids. The germline V gene has CDR1 MNHEY and CDR2 SMNVEV (reference sequence). The CDR3 bases are TGTGCCAGCAGCCCAGCCTTTGGTTGGAATGAGCAGTTCTTC. This translates into CASSPAFGWNEQFF.

This clone came up a few times. This chain uses TRBV6-1 with TRBJ2-3; TRBD2 aligns across 8 bases. The length of the CDR3 is 15 residues. The J segment lost 4 bases and the V segment lost 3 bases, leaving 6 bases of the junction unmatched. The germline V gene has CDR1 MNHNS and CDR2 SASEGT. CDR3 DNA: TGTGCCAGCAGTGAGCGGGAGGCTCGGCCAGATACGCAGTATTTT. This gives the protein CASSEREARPDTQYF.

The J gene is TRBJ2-1, the V gene TRBV6-4; 7 bases match TRBD1. Per the germline V gene, CDR1 is MRHNA and CDR2 is SNTAGT. The CDR3 totals 16 residues. Losses at the gene ends were 2 bases for V and 3 bases for J; bases not matched to a gene: 7. CDR3: CASSDMGTAVYNEQFF. The CDR3 region has the DNA TGTGCCAGCAGTGACATGGGGACAGCAGTCTACAATGAGCAGTTCTTC.

This clone has more than one count but fewer than ten. The chain recombines TRBV30 with TRBJ2-1; D may be TRBD2 (7 bases). Trimming took 3 bases from V and 5 from J, leaving 17 bases between them. Germline CDR1 reads GTSNPN; CDR2 reads SVGIG (reference sequence). The CDR3 consists of 15 residues. The CDR3 DNA reads as TGTGCCTGGAGCGTGATGGGGGGGGCGAACAATGAGCAGTTCTTC. Protein: CAWSVMGGANNEQFF.

This chain joins TRBV28 and TRBJ1-2, with 12 nucleotides matching TRBD1. The CDR3 covers 14 residues. V was clipped by 5 bases and J by 7 bases; unmatched bases: 5. Germline CDR1 reads MDHEN; CDR2 reads SYDVKM. The CDR3: CASSRDRGLFGYTF. CDR3 coding DNA: TGTGCCAGCAGTCGGGACAGGGGGCTCTTTGGCTACACCTTC.

The J gene is TRBJ2-7, the V gene TRBV18; tentatively, D is TRBD1 or TRBD2 (6 bases each). The CDR3 runs to 13 residues. Germline CDR1 is KGHSH and CDR2 is LQKENI. V lost 3 bases to trimming and J lost 6 bases, with 12 bases between them. Written as DNA, the CDR3 is TGTGCCAGCTCACCGGTAGAGGGGGGCGAGCAGTACTTC. Residues: CASSPVEGGEQYF.

The chain carries TRBV4-1 and TRBJ1-5; D not resolved. This CDR3 has 16 amino acids. Germline CDR1 is MGHRA and CDR2 is YSYEKL. Trimming removed 0 bases from V and 3 bases from J, with 12 bases in between. CDR3 protein: CASSQESISTNQPQHF. The CDR3 DNA follows: TGCGCCAGCAGCCAAGAATCTATATCTACCAATCAGCCCCAGCATTTT.

The chain has TRBV18 and TRBJ2-7, with unresolved D. The CDR3 has 14 amino acids. Germline V gives CDR1 KGHSH, CDR2 LQKENI. V was trimmed by 6 bases and J by 3 bases, leaving 15 bases between them. In nucleotides, the CDR3 is TGTGCCAGCTCCCCTATGGTTATCTTCTACGAGCAGTACTTC. The encoded protein is CASSPMVIFYEQYF. Complete variable domain (other parts from reference TRBV18 and TRBJ2-7): NAGVMQNPRHLVRRRGQEARLRCSPMKGHSHVYWYRQLPEEGLKFMVYLQKENIIDESGMPKERFSAEFPKEGPSILRIQQVVRGDSAAYFCASSPMVIFYEQYFGPGTRLTVT.

This clone occurred once. V is TRBV28 and J is TRBJ2-7, with 8 positions matching TRBD2. V shed 5 bases and J 2 bases; nucleotides not matched to a gene: 5. The CDR3 runs 14 residues. Per germline, CDR1 MDHEN and CDR2 SYDVKM. Here the CDR3 reads CASSQGLGAYEQYF. The CDR3 region has the DNA TGTGCCAGCAGTCAGGGACTAGGGGCCTACGAGCAGTACTTC.

The CDR3 DNA reads as TGTGCCAGTAGTGCTGGAGGGTCCGGGGAGCTGTTTTTT. It translates to CASSAGGSGELFF. The V and J genes are TRBV19 and TRBJ2-2, with D perhaps matching TRBD2 (6 bases). Trimming cost V 5 bases and J 6 bases, with 10 bases left between them. Germline V CDR1 and CDR2: LNHDA, SQIVND (reference sequence). The CDR3 loop spans 13 amino acids.

The gene calls are TRBV19 and TRBJ2-7; D is ambiguous. CDR3 size: 12 residues. The germline V and J ends were trimmed by 5 bases and 7 bases, with 12 bases remaining between them. CDR1 is LNHDA and CDR2 is SQIVND in the germline V gene (reference sequence). The DNA for the CDR3 is TGTGCCAGTAGTGAGTTCCCCGAGGAGCAGTACTTC. The encoded protein is CASSEFPEEQYF.

The chain employs TRBV30 and TRBJ2-7; unclear D gene. CDR1 is GTSNPN and CDR2 is SVGIG in the germline V gene (reference sequence). This CDR3 is 13 amino acids long. Trimming left V 2 bases short and J 1 base short, with 9 bases between. The CDR3 loop reads CAWSRGVSYEQYF. CDR3 bases: TGTGCCTGGAGTCGTGGGGTTTCCTACGAGCAGTACTTC.

The genes are TRBV9 and TRBJ2-3, with D possibly matching TRBD1 (6 bases). Trimming took 0 bases from V and 3 from J, leaving 11 bases between them. The CDR3 is 15 amino acids. Germline V lookup: CDR1 SGDLS, CDR2 YYNGEE. Written as DNA, the CDR3 is TGTGCCAGCAGCGTAGAAGGACAGATAACAGATACGCAGTATTTT. Translated, it gives CASSVEGQITDTQYF.

This rearrangement joins TRBV15 to TRBJ2-7, with 8 bases fitting TRBD2. The CDR3 has 18 amino acids. Germline V gene data show CDR1 as LNHNV and CDR2 as YYDKDF (reference sequence). J lost 3 bases, V lost 0 bases, and 13 bases had no gene match. Here the CDR3 DNA reads TGTGCCACCAGCAGAGATTACCCAGCGGGAGACTACCGCTACGAGCAGTACTTC. Its translation is CATSRDYPAGDYRYEQYF.

The rearrangement uses TRBV9 and TRBJ2-7; D not certain. The tail of the sequence fits TRBJ2-5 better, so the J call may be wrong. This CDR3 contains 13 residues. Germline V gives CDR1 SGDLS, CDR2 YYNGEE. The CDR3 bases are TGTGCCAGCAGCGGATTTAGGGAAGAGACCCAGTACTTC. Its translation: CASSGFREETQYF.

This clone showed up just a few times. The chain's CDR3 is CASSGTGHHEQYF. CDR3 nucleotide sequence: TGCGCCAGCAGCGGGACAGGCCACCACGAGCAGTACTTC. The V gene is TRBV5-1, the J gene TRBJ2-7; 8 nucleotides agree with TRBD1. With 4 bases clipped from V and 5 bases from J, the junction kept 5 bases outside the gene matches. CDR3 length equals 13 residues. The germline gives CDR1 SGHRS, CDR2 YFSETQ.

This clone has only one observation. The chain uses TRBV28 and TRBJ1-4, with D tentatively TRBD1 (5 bases). The V gene's germline CDR1 is MDHEN and CDR2 SYDVKM. The CDR3 sequence is 16 residues long. V gave up 4 bases and J gave up 3 bases, with 15 bases separating them. For the CDR3, the DNA is TGTGCCAGCAGTTCGCCGGGGATGGGACCTAATGAAAAACTGTTTTTT. This translates into CASSSPGMGPNEKLFF.

The rearrangement links TRBV7-9 to TRBJ1-1; D uncertain. Germline assignment: CDR1 SEHNR and CDR2 FQNEAQ (reference sequence). Trimming took off 4 bases at V and 0 bases at J, with 12 bases between the two ends. CDR3 length: 15 residues. CDR3: CASSYASALNTEAFF. Here the CDR3 DNA reads TGTGCCAGCAGCTACGCCTCGGCGTTGAACACTGAAGCTTTCTTT.